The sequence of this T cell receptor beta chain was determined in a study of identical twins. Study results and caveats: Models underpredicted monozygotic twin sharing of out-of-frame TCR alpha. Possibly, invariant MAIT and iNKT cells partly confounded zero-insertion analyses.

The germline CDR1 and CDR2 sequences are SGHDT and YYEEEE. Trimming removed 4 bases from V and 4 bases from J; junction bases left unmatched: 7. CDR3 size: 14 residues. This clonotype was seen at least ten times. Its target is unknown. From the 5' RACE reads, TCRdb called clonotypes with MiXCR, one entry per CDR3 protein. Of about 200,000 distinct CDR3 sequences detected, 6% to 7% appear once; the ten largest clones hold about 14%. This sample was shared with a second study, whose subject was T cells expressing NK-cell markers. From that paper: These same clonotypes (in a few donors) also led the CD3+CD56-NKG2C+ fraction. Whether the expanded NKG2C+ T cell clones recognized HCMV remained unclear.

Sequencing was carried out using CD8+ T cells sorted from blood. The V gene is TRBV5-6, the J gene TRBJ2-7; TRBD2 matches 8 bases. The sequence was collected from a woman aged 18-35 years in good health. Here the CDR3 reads CASSTGTSLYEQYF. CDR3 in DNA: TGTGCCAGCAGCACCGGGACTAGTCTTTACGAGCAGTACTTC.